Each of the 27 T cell receptor beta chains below was sequenced from the same sample in a study of blood T cell repertoires in COVID-19 (dated by TCRdb to between 2020 and 2021). The library was generated by the immunoSEQ multiplex PCR assay. TCRdb's version of the immuneACCESS table is confined to in-frame rearrangements and falls short of the full clone set. An unresolved V gene accounts for under half of the shortfall where checked; the remainder is of unknown origin. This sample is represented by approximately 150,000 clones; around 81% of them were singletons. The top ten clonotypes cover roughly 4.7% of the sample. Sequenced: peripheral blood. Receptor source: a woman in her 50s with acute or convalescent COVID-19.

V usage is TRBV28 and J usage is TRBJ1-1; D may be TRBD1 (6 bases). Trimming took 2 bases from V and 1 from J, leaving 23 bases between them. The CDR3 spans 19 residues. Germline CDR1 is MDHEN and CDR2 is SYDVKM. The CDR3, as DNA: TGTGCCAGCAGTTTAGACAGGCTGAGCCAAGGTTTAGGGAACACTGAAGCTTTCTTT. It translates to CASSLDRLSQGLGNTEAFF.

This sequence joins TRBV5-5 and TRBJ2-2; TRBD1 might be the D (6 bases). CDR1 and CDR2 (germline): SGHKS, YYEKEE (reference sequence). V was shortened by 5 bases and J by 5 bases, with 16 bases between the two germline ends. The CDR3 spans 15 residues. The DNA of the CDR3 is TGTGCCAGCAGGGAGGAGGCAGGGGCGACCGGGGAGCTGTTTTTT. It translates to CASREEAGATGELFF.

This rearrangement joins TRBV28 to TRBJ1-6, with D maybe TRBD1 (5 bases). The germline V and J ends were trimmed by 4 bases and 10 bases, with 20 bases remaining between them. The CDR3 contains 16 residues. Germline values: CDR1 MDHEN, CDR2 SYDVKM. CDR3 sequence reads: CASSSRLGRGWSPLHF. The CDR3 DNA is TGTGCCAGCAGTTCCCGACTGGGGAGGGGTTGGTCACCCCTCCACTTT.

The chain joins TRBV10-3 to TRBJ2-1, with 11 bases that match TRBD2. Germline assignment: CDR1 ENHRY and CDR2 SYGVKD. CDR3 length equals 15 residues. Germline trimming cut 3 bases from V and 7 bases from J; bases unmatched to any gene: 5. The CDR3 sequence is CAISEAASGGNEQFF. In nucleotides, the CDR3 is TGTGCCATCAGTGAAGCGGCTAGCGGGGGGAATGAGCAGTTCTTC.

This clone was observed a few times. This chain connects TRBV4-3 to TRBJ1-2; weak D call: TRBD1 (6 bases). Trimming stripped 3 bases from V and 7 bases from J, with 18 bases between. The V gene's germline CDR1 is LGHNA and CDR2 YSLEER. The CDR3 totals 15 residues. In nucleotides, the CDR3 is TGCGCCAGCAGCCAGGATTATACAGGGCGCGGTGGCTACACCTTC. Translation: CASSQDYTGRGGYTF.

DNA of the CDR3: TGTGCCAGCAGCTTGGTTTTCAGGCGGGGAACTGAAGCTTTCTTT. This encodes CASSLVFRRGTEAFF. The chain joins TRBV5-8 to TRBJ1-1; D ambiguous. The CDR3 consists of 15 residues. CDR1 and CDR2 (germline): SGHTS, YDEGEE. V lost 0 bases and J lost 5, with 14 bases in between. The whole variable domain, filled in from reference TRBV5-8 and TRBJ1-1, reads EAGVTQSPTHLIKTRGQQATLRCSPISGHTSVYWYQQALGLGLQFLLWYDEGEERNRGNFPPRFSGRQFPNYSSELNVNALELEDSALYLCASSLVFRRGTEAFFGQGTRLTVV.

This clone showed up many times. V gene TRBV12-3 or TRBV12-4 combines with J gene TRBJ1-2; no firm D call. The CDR3 consists of 12 residues. The V end was cut by 6 bases, the J end by 0 bases, with 5 bases between. CDR3 coding DNA: TGTGCCAGCAGCTATACTAACTATGGCTACACCTTC. Amino acid sequence: CASSYTNYGYTF.

The chain is built from TRBV18 and TRBJ1-1; maybe TRBD1 (6 bases). The CDR3 contains 13 residues. The V end lost 4 bases, the J end lost 3 bases, and 9 bases lay between the germline ends. From germline, CDR1 is KGHSH and CDR2 LQKENI. CDR3 in DNA: TGTGCCAGCTCACTACACAGGGACACTGAAGCTTTCTTT. This sequence encodes CASSLHRDTEAFF.

The gene calls are TRBV19 and TRBJ1-4; 8 bases map to TRBD1. CDR3 size: 14 residues. The V gene's germline CDR1 is LNHDA and CDR2 SQIVND (reference sequence). The V gene end was trimmed by 10 bases and the J gene end by 3 bases; junction bases not matched to a gene: 7. CDR3 in DNA: TGTGCCACCAGAAAGGGACAGGCTAATGAAAAACTGTTTTTT. Its translation: CATRKGQANEKLFF.

The chain couples TRBV9 to TRBJ2-1, with 12 bases fitting TRBD2. Germline CDR1 and CDR2: SGDLS and YYNGEE. The V segment lost 5 bases and the J segment 2 bases; nucleotides outside the gene matches: 17. This CDR3 comprises 20 residues. The chain's CDR3 is CASSESGTVTSGGAYNEQFF. The CDR3, as DNA: TGTGCCAGCAGTGAGTCCGGGACAGTGACTAGCGGGGGCGCCTACAATGAGCAGTTCTTC.

V is TRBV19 and J is TRBJ1-3, with D possibly being TRBD1 (6 bases). The CDR3 contains 16 residues. The germline V and J ends were trimmed by 5 bases and 1 base, with 15 bases remaining between them. Germline lookup yields CDR1 LNHDA and CDR2 SQIVND (reference sequence). CDR3 sequence: CASSLRDTTSGNTIYF. CDR3 sequence (DNA): TGTGCCAGTAGTCTCCGGGACACTACTTCTGGAAACACCATATATTTT. Full variable domain (missing parts from reference TRBV19 and TRBJ1-3): DGGITQSPKYLFRKEGQNVTLSCEQNLNHDAMYWYRQDPGQGLRLIYYSQIVNDFQKGDIAEGYSVSREKKESFPLTVTSAQKNPTAFYLCASSLRDTTSGNTIYFGEGSWLTVV.

The J gene is TRBJ1-2, the V gene TRBV9; the D is unclear. Deletions cut 4 bases from V and 1 base from J, with 8 bases between. Germline assignment: CDR1 SGDLS and CDR2 YYNGEE. The CDR3 runs to 13 residues. The DNA of the CDR3 is TGTGCCAGCAGCTTACGCAGTAACTATGGCTACACCTTC. Translation gives CASSLRSNYGYTF. The whole variable domain, remainder taken from reference TRBV9 and TRBJ1-2, is DSGVTQTPKHLITATGQRVTLRCSPRSGDLSVYWYQQSLDQGLQFLIQYYNGEERAKGNILERFSAQQFPDLHSELNLSSLELGDSALYFCASSLRSNYGYTFGSGTRLTVV.

The chain is built from TRBV6-5 and TRBJ1-1, with a possible D match to TRBD1 (5 bases). Germline V gene lookup returns CDR1 MNHEY and CDR2 SVGAGI. Trimming removed 2 bases from V and 5 bases from J, with 12 bases in between. CDR3 size: 14 residues. CDR3 residues: CASSYQGTVTEAFF. The CDR3 nucleotides read TGTGCCAGCAGTTACCAGGGCACGGTGACTGAAGCTTTCTTT.

The V and J genes are TRBV4-3 and TRBJ1-1; D may be TRBD1 (6 bases). V gave up 2 bases and J gave up 5 bases, with 9 bases separating them. CDR1 is LGHNA, CDR2 YSLEER, per germline. This CDR3 comprises 13 residues. CDR3 in DNA: TGCGCCAGCAGCCAATTGAGGGGGACTGAAGCTTTCTTT. This gives the protein CASSQLRGTEAFF.

V gene TRBV19 combines with J gene TRBJ2-2, with D hard to call. Germline assignment: CDR1 LNHDA and CDR2 SQIVND (reference sequence). This CDR3 has 15 residues. V lost 3 bases, J lost 7 bases, and 15 bases lay in between. CDR3 coding DNA: TGTGCCAGTAGTATCCTTACTCACCTCGGCGGGGAGCTGTTTTTT. Its translation: CASSILTHLGGELFF. Full variable domain (outside the CDR3, taken from reference TRBV19 and TRBJ2-2): DGGITQSPKYLFRKEGQNVTLSCEQNLNHDAMYWYRQDPGQGLRLIYYSQIVNDFQKGDIAEGYSVSREKKESFPLTVTSAQKNPTAFYLCASSILTHLGGELFFGEGSRLTVL.

This clone has just one count. This chain connects TRBV2 to TRBJ2-1; no reliable D call. Germline V gene sequence: CDR1 SNHLY, CDR2 FYNNEI. V was clipped by 6 bases and J by 0 bases, with 12 bases between them. CDR3 length: 15 residues. This chain's CDR3 is CASRPGQNSYNEQFF. The CDR3 DNA reads as TGTGCCAGCAGGCCTGGCCAGAACTCCTACAATGAGCAGTTCTTC.

The V gene is TRBV19, the J gene TRBJ1-2; D is perhaps TRBD1 (6 bases). With 6 bases removed from V and 8 bases from J, the gap between germline ends came to 22 bases. The germline CDR1 and CDR2 sequences are LNHDA and SQIVND (reference sequence). The CDR3 extends over 15 amino acids. CDR3 sequence: CASRPPDRAISGYTF. For the CDR3, the DNA is TGTGCCAGTAGGCCACCGGACAGAGCTATTAGCGGCTACACCTTC.

V usage is TRBV6-6 and J usage is TRBJ1-5; no clear D gene. In germline, CDR1 is MNHNY, CDR2 SVGAGI (reference sequence). The length of the CDR3 is 11 residues. The V and J ends lost 6 bases and 4 bases respectively, with 4 bases between them. CDR3 bases: TGTGCCAGCAGCCAAAATCAGCCCCAGCATTTT. Residues: CASSQNQPQHF.

This chain joins TRBV19 and TRBJ1-5, with 8 positions matching TRBD1. Per germline, CDR1 LNHDA and CDR2 SQIVND (reference sequence). The CDR3 totals 15 residues. V shed 6 bases and J 1 base; nucleotides not matched to a gene: 5. The CDR3 is CASRVTGASNQPQHF. DNA for the CDR3: TGTGCCAGTAGGGTGACAGGGGCAAGCAATCAGCCCCAGCATTTT.

This clone was detected only a few times. The chain uses TRBV30 and TRBJ1-6; D is uncertain. The CDR3 runs to 13 residues. CDR1 is GTSNPN, CDR2 SVGIG, per germline (reference sequence). The V end was cut by 0 bases, the J end by 10 bases, with 10 bases between. CDR3 sequence (DNA): TGTGCCTGGAGTGTCCCCAGGTCCTCACCCCTCCACTTT. Its translation is CAWSVPRSSPLHF.

The chain employs TRBV7-3 and TRBJ2-3; 9 bases fit TRBD1. Germline V gene data show CDR1 as SGHTA and CDR2 as FQGTGA. With V trimmed by 5 bases and J by 2 bases, 8 bases remained unmatched. The CDR3 has 16 residues. CDR3 DNA: TGTGCCAGCAGCCCCGCCGGGACAGGGTTCACAGATACGCAGTATTTT. Protein sequence: CASSPAGTGFTDTQYF.

This sequence joins TRBV27 and TRBJ1-5; 7 bases align to TRBD1. Germline assignment: CDR1 MNHEY and CDR2 SMNVEV (reference sequence). This CDR3 contains 14 residues. V was clipped by 4 bases and J by 4 bases; unmatched bases: 4. This CDR3 is CASSSGGGNQPQHF. The DNA of the CDR3 is TGTGCCAGCAGTTCAGGGGGTGGGAATCAGCCCCAGCATTTT.

The chain is built from TRBV24-1 and TRBJ1-5, with a possible D match to TRBD1 (5 bases). V was shortened by 0 bases and J by 4 bases, with 6 bases between the two germline ends. The CDR3 sequence is 14 residues long. Germline-derived CDR1 and CDR2 are KGHDR and SFDVKD. The CDR3 DNA is TGTGCCACCAGTGATTTGCAGGGAAATCAGCCCCAGCATTTT. Its protein product is CATSDLQGNQPQHF.

The chain employs TRBV27 and TRBJ2-5, with 7 bases fitting TRBD2. J lost 4 bases, V lost 4 bases, and 9 bases had no gene match. The CDR3 contains 15 residues. Germline values: CDR1 MNHEY, CDR2 SMNVEV (reference sequence). In DNA, the CDR3 is TGTGCCAGCAGTTATCGCGGACTAGTGGGAGAGACCCAGTACTTC. The encoded protein is CASSYRGLVGETQYF.

V and J are TRBV7-2 and TRBJ1-1, with D perhaps TRBD1 (5 bases). Germline V gene sequence: CDR1 SGHTA, CDR2 FQGNSA. Trimming took 5 bases from V and 7 from J, leaving 11 bases between them. This CDR3 has 12 amino acids. The CDR3 region has the DNA TGTGCCAGCAGCCTCCAGGGTTTTGAAGCTTTCTTT. Protein: CASSLQGFEAFF.

This clone has a handful of counts. The chain is built from TRBV7-3 and TRBJ2-4, with 7 bases aligning to TRBD1. The CDR3 consists of 15 residues. CDR1 and CDR2 from the germline V gene are SGHTA and FQGTGA. Unmatched junction bases numbered 13, after V lost 6 bases and J lost 8 bases. The CDR3 loop reads CASSHTGAKGDIQYF. CDR3 nucleotide sequence: TGTGCCAGCAGTCACACAGGGGCGAAGGGGGACATTCAGTACTTC.

V usage is TRBV7-2 and J usage is TRBJ2-7; a weak D match, TRBD2 (5 bases). Trimming pared 0 bases from V and 5 bases from J, leaving 17 bases between. CDR3 length: 16 residues. Germline V gene lookup returns CDR1 SGHTA and CDR2 FQGNSA. The CDR3 loop reads CASSLASYHSSDEQYF. DNA for the CDR3: TGTGCCAGCAGCTTAGCATCATACCATAGTAGCGACGAGCAGTACTTC.